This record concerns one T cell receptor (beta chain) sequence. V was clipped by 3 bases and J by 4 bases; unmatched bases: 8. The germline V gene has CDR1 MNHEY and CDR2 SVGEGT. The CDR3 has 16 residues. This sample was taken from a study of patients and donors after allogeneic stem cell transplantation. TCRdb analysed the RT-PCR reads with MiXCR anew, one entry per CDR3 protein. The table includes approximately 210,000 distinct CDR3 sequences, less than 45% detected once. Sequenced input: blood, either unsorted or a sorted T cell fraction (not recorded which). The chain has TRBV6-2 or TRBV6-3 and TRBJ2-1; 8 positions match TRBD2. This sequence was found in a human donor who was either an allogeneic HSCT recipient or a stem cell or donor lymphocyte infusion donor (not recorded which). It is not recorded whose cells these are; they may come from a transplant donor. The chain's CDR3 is CASSYNLAGVYNEQFF. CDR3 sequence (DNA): TGTGCCAGCAGTTATAACCTAGCGGGTGTTTACAATGAGCAGTTCTTC.